This T cell receptor (beta chain) is drawn from a study of blood T cell repertoires in COVID-19. Whole-study context: The samples span acute and convalescent COVID-19 from the United States, Italy and Spain.

Per the original methods: Scientists estimated how many nucleated cells there were by amplifying reference gene primers. Using immunoSEQ multiplex PCR, the repertoire was profiled, and TCRdb retains in-frame clones only, with some absent. The V and J calls and clone size are taken from that table; D and trimming were inferred from the DNA. The sample records about 180,000 clones, around 85% being singletons. CDR1 and CDR2 from the germline V gene are MDHEN and SYDVKM. The CDR3 length is 17 residues. V lost 6 bases to trimming and J lost 4 bases; unmatched junction nucleotides: 15. The material sequenced was peripheral blood. This TCR came from a human donor with active or convalescent COVID-19. The donor label of this sample is uncertain. The rearrangement joins TRBV28 to TRBJ1-5; 7 nucleotides agree with TRBD1. Here the CDR3 reads CASRRTLGGQINQPQHF. The CDR3 DNA reads as TGTGCCAGCAGGCGAACCCTAGGGGGCCAGATAAATCAGCCCCAGCATTTT.